This TCR beta chain was identified during a study of blood T cell repertoires in COVID-19. CDR1 and CDR2 from the germline V gene are MNHEY and SVGEGT. J gave up 9 bases and V 4 bases, and 6 bases lay outside the gene matches. The CDR3 consists of 13 residues. Data came from immunoSEQ multiplex PCR; TCRdb stores just in-frame clones and leaves some out. The sample lists approximately 150,000 clones; approximately 89% were seen once. This chain joins TRBV6-2 or TRBV6-3 and TRBJ1-5; 7 positions match TRBD1. The sequence came from a human donor in a cohort sampled during active COVID-19. Input material: peripheral blood. DNA of the CDR3: TGTGCCAGCAGTTGGCAGAACAGGGGGCCCCAGCATTTT. Translated: CASSWQNRGPQHF.